A single sample is the source of the 22 T cell receptor beta chains below, sequenced in a study of T cells after yellow fever vaccination. TCRdb reanalysed the 5' RACE reads using MiXCR and keeps one entry per CDR3 protein. The sample carries about 230,000 distinct CDR3 sequences, 6.5% to 7.5% recorded once. The sequences come from CD4+ T cells sorted from PBMCs, collected on the day of the yellow fever booster vaccination. These receptors all stem from a man aged 30 to 45 who received the YFV17D yellow fever vaccine.

The chain employs TRBV19 and TRBJ1-1; TRBD1 aligns across 7 bases. Germline-derived CDR1 and CDR2 are LNHDA and SQIVND (reference sequence). V lost 5 bases and J lost 1; bases outside the gene matches: 10. CDR3 length: 16 residues. DNA of the CDR3: TGTGCCAGTAGTCGGGGGCAAGGACAGGCGAACACTGAAGCTTTCTTT. This sequence encodes CASSRGQGQANTEAFF.

Only one count was recorded for this clonotype. The rearrangement links TRBV28 to TRBJ2-2; D is perhaps TRBD1 or TRBD2 (6 bases each). V gave up 6 bases and J gave up 1 base, with 9 bases separating them. This CDR3 has 14 amino acids. In germline, CDR1 is MDHEN, CDR2 SYDVKM. The CDR3 region has the DNA TGTGCCAGCAGGAAGGGGGGGAACACCGGGGAGCTGTTTTTT. It codes for CASRKGGNTGELFF.

V and J are TRBV4-2 and TRBJ2-3, with D perhaps matching TRBD1 (6 bases). This CDR3 spans 13 amino acids. Per germline, CDR1 LGHNA and CDR2 YNFKEQ. V lost 5 bases and J lost 6, with 12 bases in between. Here the CDR3 DNA reads TGTGCCAGCAGCATACAAAGGGGGGATACGCAGTATTTT. This sequence encodes CASSIQRGDTQYF.

About this clonotype: It may be a read error: a sequence one base away is much more abundant. CDR3 amino acids: CASSPPQANKTQYF. The CDR3 bases are TGTGCCAGCTCACCACCCCAGGCGAACAAGACCCAGTACTTC. The chain is built from TRBV18 and TRBJ2-5, with D uncertain. Per the germline V gene, CDR1 is KGHSH and CDR2 is LQKENI. Trimming took off 0 bases at V and 6 bases at J, with 11 bases between the two ends. The CDR3 runs to 14 residues.

This clonotype was recorded at least ten times. The J gene is TRBJ2-7, the V gene TRBV20-1; no definite D call. This CDR3 is built from 13 residues. V was clipped by 3 bases and J by 0 bases, with 9 bases between them. Germline loops: CDR1 DFQATT, CDR2 SNEGSKA (reference sequence). The CDR3 DNA follows: TGCAGTGCTAGTTTCGCGAGCTCCTACGAGCAGTACTTC. Translation: CSASFASSYEQYF.

This clonotype showed up many times. The gene calls are TRBV6-5 and TRBJ2-2; 8 nucleotides match TRBD2. This CDR3 has 15 residues. Germline V lookup: CDR1 MNHEY, CDR2 SVGAGI. V dropped 2 bases and J dropped 6; count of bases not matched to a gene: 5. The CDR3 sequence: CASSYRTSFPGELFF. CDR3 bases: TGTGCCAGCAGTTACCGGACTAGCTTTCCCGGGGAGCTGTTTTTT.

This clonotype was counted between two and nine times. The chain recombines TRBV6-2 or TRBV6-3 with TRBJ1-1, with D possibly matching TRBD1 (5 bases). CDR3 length equals 15 residues. Germline values: CDR1 MNHEY, CDR2 SVGEGT. Trimming left V 2 bases short and J 7 bases short, with 17 bases between. The CDR3 DNA is TGTGCCAGCAGTTACCGTCGGGGAAGGGGCGGTGAAGCTTTCTTT. Its protein product is CASSYRRGRGGEAFF.

This clonotype showed up many times. The V gene is TRBV28, the J gene TRBJ2-3; maybe TRBD2 (5 bases). V was pared by 6 bases and J by 4 bases, with 20 bases between. CDR1 and CDR2 (germline): MDHEN, SYDVKM. The CDR3 runs to 16 residues. The CDR3 here is CASSTTSSTNPDTQYF. The CDR3 bases are TGTGCCAGCAGCACAACTAGTTCTACTAATCCAGATACGCAGTATTTT.

The chain employs TRBV28 and TRBJ2-1; 12 bases agree with TRBD2. Germline loops: CDR1 MDHEN, CDR2 SYDVKM. Trimming removed 4 bases from V and 6 bases from J; junction bases left unmatched: 4. The CDR3 spans 15 residues. The CDR3 sequence is CASSSLAGGANEQFF. CDR3 in DNA: TGTGCCAGCAGTTCACTAGCGGGAGGTGCCAATGAGCAGTTCTTC. The full variable domain, rest sourced from reference TRBV28 and TRBJ2-1, is DVKVTQSSRYLVKRTGEKVFLECVQDMDHENMFWYRQDPGLGLRLIYFSYDVKMKEKGDIPEGYSVSREKKERFSLILESASTNQTSMYLCASSSLAGGANEQFFGPGTRLTVL.

The V and J genes are TRBV28 and TRBJ2-7; possibly TRBD1 for D (5 bases). Germline CDR1 is MDHEN and CDR2 is SYDVKM. Trimming removed 7 bases at V and 0 bases at J, with 13 bases between. CDR3 length: 14 amino acids. The DNA of the CDR3 is TGTGCCAGCACGTACGGACAAGTCTCCTACGAGCAGTACTTC. Protein: CASTYGQVSYEQYF. Supplemented by reference TRBV28 and TRBJ2-7, the full variable domain reads DVKVTQSSRYLVKRTGEKVFLECVQDMDHENMFWYRQDPGLGLRLIYFSYDVKMKEKGDIPEGYSVSREKKERFSLILESASTNQTSMYLCASTYGQVSYEQYFGPGTRLTVT.

This chain joins TRBV20-1 and TRBJ2-1, with 10 bases aligning to TRBD2. Germline assignment: CDR1 DFQATT and CDR2 SNEGSKA (reference sequence). There are 14 residues in the CDR3. V trimming: 2 bases; J trimming: 6 bases; junction bases outside the gene matches: 4. CDR3 sequence: CSARQTSGFNEQFF. In DNA form, the CDR3 reads TGCAGTGCTAGACAGACTAGCGGGTTCAATGAGCAGTTCTTC.

This sequence joins TRBV7-2 and TRBJ2-5; 7 bases are shared with TRBD2. Germline CDR1 SGHTA, CDR2 FQGNSA. V lost 0 bases and J lost 1; bases outside the gene matches: 8. The CDR3 is 17 amino acids. CDR3 loop: CASSLAAAGALQETQYF. CDR3 nucleotide sequence: TGTGCCAGCAGCTTAGCGGCGGCGGGAGCCCTCCAAGAGACCCAGTACTTC.

This clonotype was observed a handful of times. The chain couples TRBV7-2 to TRBJ1-1, with D possibly TRBD1 on 6 matching bases. Germline values: CDR1 SGHTA, CDR2 FQGNSA. The V gene lost 5 bases and the J gene lost 2 bases, with 15 bases spanning the gap. The CDR3 runs to 15 residues. CDR3 amino acids: CASSQNGGTNTEAFF. The CDR3 nucleotides read TGTGCCAGCAGCCAAAATGGCGGGACAAACACTGAAGCTTTCTTT.

This clonotype came up a few times. This chain joins TRBV5-1 and TRBJ1-2, with D perhaps TRBD1 (5 bases). The CDR3 totals 15 residues. Germline V gene data show CDR1 as SGHRS and CDR2 as YFSETQ. Trimming left V 4 bases short and J 5 bases short, with 18 bases between. The CDR3, as DNA: TGCGCCAGCAGCCCAGGGAACCTCGCCCCATATGGCTACACCTTC. It is translated as CASSPGNLAPYGYTF.

V usage is TRBV5-4 and J usage is TRBJ2-7, with D unresolved. Trimming took off 1 base at V and 5 bases at J, with 13 bases between the two ends. The CDR3 sequence is 14 residues long. The germline V gene encodes CDR1 SGHNT and CDR2 YYREEE (reference sequence). The CDR3 region is CASSLKGSVDEQYF. The CDR3 DNA sequence: TGTGCCAGCAGCTTGAAGGGCAGCGTGGACGAGCAGTACTTC.

This clonotype came up a few times. The chain carries TRBV3-1 and TRBJ2-7; TRBD1 matches 8 bases. Germline values: CDR1 LGHDT, CDR2 YNNKEL (reference sequence). V dropped 3 bases and J dropped 6; count of bases not matched to a gene: 7. This CDR3 is built from 14 residues. The chain's CDR3 is CASSHTDRGGEQYF. CDR3 nucleotides: TGTGCCAGCAGCCACACAGACAGGGGAGGCGAGCAGTACTTC.

This clonotype was detected a few times. The chain couples TRBV29-1 to TRBJ2-3; D could derive from TRBD1 or TRBD2 (5 bases each). Germline V gives CDR1 SQVTM, CDR2 ANQGSEA. V was cut by 4 bases and J by 4 bases, with 12 bases left in between. The CDR3 spans 13 residues. CDR3 in DNA: TGCAGCGTTGGAAAGGGGACCGCAGATACGCAGTATTTT. Residues: CSVGKGTADTQYF.

The V and J genes are TRBV18 and TRBJ1-3; no firm D call. V gave up 3 bases and J gave up 0 bases, with 6 bases separating them. Germline CDR1 KGHSH, CDR2 LQKENI. There are 14 residues in the CDR3. The CDR3 DNA is TGTGCCAGCTCACCGGAAACCTCTGGAAACACCATATATTTT. It codes for CASSPETSGNTIYF.

This chain connects TRBV20-1 to TRBJ2-3, with no clear D. V was trimmed by 0 bases and J by 4 bases, leaving 17 bases between them. Germline V lookup: CDR1 DFQATT, CDR2 SNEGSKA (reference sequence). CDR3 length: 16 residues. CDR3 amino acids: CSARDASTPHPDTQYF. CDR3 in DNA: TGCAGTGCTAGAGATGCCTCAACCCCTCACCCAGATACGCAGTATTTT.

This clonotype came up many times. The V call is TRBV4-3, the J call TRBJ1-5; a possible D gene is TRBD1 (5 bases). The V end lost 5 bases, the J end lost 1 base, and 9 bases lay between the germline ends. CDR1 and CDR2 (germline): LGHNA, YSLEER. The length of the CDR3 is 14 residues. CDR3 sequence: CASSEGRSNQPQHF. CDR3 nucleotide sequence: TGCGCCAGCAGCGAGGGGCGAAGCAATCAGCCCCAGCATTTT.

This chain joins TRBV7-2 and TRBJ2-1, with D maybe TRBD2 (6 bases). This CDR3 is built from 12 residues. V shed 1 base and J shed 15 bases, with 13 bases lying between them. Germline lookup yields CDR1 SGHTA and CDR2 FQGNSA. The CDR3 DNA reads as TGTGCCAGCAGCTTAGTAGGCGGGATGGGGTTCTTC. As protein: CASSLVGGMGFF. Looking up the rest from reference TRBV7-2 and TRBJ2-1 gives the full variable domain: GAGVSQSPSNKVTEKGKDVELRCDPISGHTALYWYRQSLGQGLEFLIYFQGNSAPDKSGLPSDRFSAERTGGSVSTLTIQRTQQEDSAVYLCASSLVGGMGFFGPGTRLTVL.

This clonotype was seen repeatedly, ten times or more. The chain recombines TRBV11-1 with TRBJ2-1, with 11 bases matching TRBD2. Per the germline V gene, CDR1 is SGHAT and CDR2 is FQDESV (reference sequence). V shed 6 bases, J shed 7 bases, and the junction held 8 bases outside the gene matches. This CDR3 spans 15 amino acids. The CDR3 nucleotides are TGTGCCAGCAGTACTACTAGCGGGAGAGTTAATGAGCAGTTCTTC. It yields the protein CASSTTSGRVNEQFF.